This record covers a single TCR beta chain. Antigen: not known. These data originate in a study of T cells in Graves' hyperthyroidism and ophthalmopathy. Study-wide points: The majority of expanded thyroid clonotypes above 0.001 also appeared in blood.

TCR beta CDR3 regions were amplified from RNA transcripts. Researchers ran a first-round RT-PCR on the TCR CDR3 using the HTBI primer set. TCRdb independently ran MiXCR on the multiplex PCR reads; one entry per CDR3 protein. The sample has 490,000 or so distinct CDR3 sequences, 20% to 25% seen once. Patients with ophthalmopathy all had a Clinical Activity Score of at least 3, a NOSPECS grade of at least 4 and duration under 3 months. Lactation, pregnancy, other autoimmune disease or uncontrolled infection led to exclusion of patients. Used for diagnoses were clinical symptoms, serum thyroxine and TRAb, thyroid ultrasound and orbital computed tomography. The CDR3 runs 17 residues. With 0 bases clipped from V and 5 bases from J, the junction kept 12 bases outside the gene matches. Looked up from germline, CDR1 is SGDLS and CDR2 is YYNGEE.

This receptor was identified in a woman between 70 and 85 years old with Graves' ophthalmopathy. The sample consisted of blood. V and J are TRBV9 and TRBJ2-7; 9 nucleotides line up with TRBD1. The CDR3 region has the DNA TGTGCCAGCAGCGTAGACCCGTGGGACAGGGTGTCTCACGAGCAGTACTTC. Translating it yields CASSVDPWDRVSHEQYF.